These 17 T cell receptor beta chains share one sample of origin, sequenced in a study of T cell clonality in common variable immunodeficiency. TCRdb's copy holds only in-frame clones and misses some; the assay was immunoSEQ multiplex PCR. This sample carries about 42,000 clones, none of them present only once. Sequencing input: peripheral blood mononuclear cells. These receptors originate from a person aged 18 to 70 in good health.

This clone came up many times. From the germline J gene comes the end of the CDR3, since the read stops 3 residues before it. The gene calls are TRBV5-4 and TRBJ2-3; a possible D gene is TRBD1 (6 bases). This CDR3 has 15 residues. The germline V gene has CDR1 SGHNT and CDR2 YYREEE (reference sequence). The V and J ends lost 1 base and 7 bases respectively, with 16 bases between them. CDR3 residues: CASSLPQGPSYTQYF. The sequenced CDR3 bases are TGTGCCAGCAGCTTGCCCCAGGGGCCGTCCTATACG. Drawing the rest from reference TRBV5-4 and TRBJ2-3, the complete variable domain is ETGVTQSPTHLIKTRGQQVTLRCSSQSGHNTVSWYQQALGQGPQFIFQYYREEENGRGNFPPRFSGLQFPNYSSELNVNALELDDSALYLCASSLPQGPSYTQYFGPGTRLTVL.

This clone was counted only a few times. Read data end 3 residues before the CDR3 end; the end is taken from the germline J gene. The chain couples TRBV7-3 to TRBJ1-1, with D possibly TRBD1 on 5 matching bases. This CDR3 has 12 amino acids. V lost 2 bases, J lost 5 bases, and 6 bases lay in between. CDR1 and CDR2 (germline): SGHTA, FQGTGA. This chain's CDR3 is CASSLGATEAFF. Incomplete CDR3 DNA: TGTGCCAGCAGCTTAGGGGCTACTGAA.

This clone was picked up many times. This CDR3 reads CASSLVGASTDTQYF. CDR3 DNA, as far as it was read: TGTGCCAGCAGCTTAGTAGGGGCGTCCACAGATACG. This rearrangement joins TRBV7-9 to TRBJ2-3; the D gene is possibly TRBD1 (5 bases). The CDR3 end lies 3 residues beyond the end of the read and is filled in from the germline J gene. This CDR3 region has 15 residues. Germline V gene data show CDR1 as SEHNR and CDR2 as FQNEAQ (reference sequence). Trimming removed 1 base at V and 2 bases at J, with 10 bases between.

This clone has ten or more counts. The CDR3 goes on 3 residues after the read ends, and that part is filled in from the germline J gene. The chain is built from TRBV30 and TRBJ2-1, with D possibly being TRBD1 or TRBD2 (6 bases each). The germline V and J ends were trimmed by 2 bases and 9 bases, with 17 bases remaining between them. CDR1 is GTSNPN, CDR2 SVGIG, per germline (reference sequence). The CDR3 is 14 residues long. CDR3 amino acids: CAWSLGGTSGEQFF. CDR3 DNA, as far as it was read: TGTGCCTGGAGTCTCGGCGGGACATCGGGTGAG.

This clone has at least ten counts. With the read ending 3 residues before the CDR3 end, the germline J gene is used to fill in that end. This sequence joins TRBV5-1 and TRBJ2-3; the match to TRBD1 covers 10 bases. V lost 2 bases and J lost 6; bases outside the gene matches: 12. CDR3 length: 17 amino acids. The germline V gene has CDR1 SGHRS and CDR2 YFSETQ. CDR3 protein: CASSFSSPTGGKDTQYF. The CDR3 bases that were read are TGCGCCAGCAGCTTCTCTTCCCCGACAGGGGGCAAGGATACG.

This clone was counted many times. Relative to the germline gene, one junction end is altered; a read error may explain this. The CDR3 end falls 3 residues outside the read, so it is completed with the germline J gene. The V and J genes are TRBV4-2 and TRBJ2-5, with 7 bases identical to TRBD1. The germline V gene has CDR1 LGHNA and CDR2 YNFKEQ. The CDR3 has 17 amino acids. The CDR3: CASSQPRDSYFQETQYF. The sequenced CDR3 bases are TGCGCCAGCAGCCAGCCTAGGGACAGTTATTTCCAAGAGACC.

This clone has a count of ten or more. The read ends 3 residues early relative to the CDR3; the germline J gene fills the gap. V and J are TRBV20-1 and TRBJ2-2; 8 nucleotides agree with TRBD1. The CDR3 sequence is 16 residues long. Germline-derived CDR1 and CDR2 are DFQATT and SNEGSKA (reference sequence). CDR3 DNA (partial): TGCAGTGCTAGAGACATAGTCAGGGGGCAGGATGAAAAG. Its protein is CSARDIVRGQDEK. The full-length CDR3 reads as CSARDIVRGQDEKLFF.

This clone was recorded at least ten times. The chain's CDR3 is CASSTYFGQGSTNEKLFF. The sequenced CDR3 bases are TGTGCCAGCAGCACTTATTTCGGACAGGGATCAACTAATGAAAAA. The chain joins TRBV7-8 to TRBJ1-4; 8 bases match TRBD1. The read ends 3 residues early relative to the CDR3; the germline J gene fills the gap. J was trimmed by 0 bases and V by 5 bases; bases with no gene match: 11. This CDR3 contains 18 residues. Germline CDR1 and CDR2: SGHVS and FQNEAQ.

The table lists this clone with many counts. The read ends 3 residues shy of where the CDR3 ends; the end is completed using the germline J gene. V gene TRBV7-3 combines with J gene TRBJ2-3, with TRBD2 matching over 12 bases. The CDR3 length is 17 residues. CDR1 and CDR2 (germline): SGHTA, FQGTGA. Losses at the gene ends were 0 bases for V and 4 bases for J; bases not matched to a gene: 5. CDR3 amino acids: CASSLTGTSGRPDTQYF. The covered CDR3 bases are TGTGCCAGCAGCTTAACGGGAACTAGCGGGAGGCCAGATACG.

This clone has at least ten counts. Read sequence stops 3 residues before the CDR3 end, and the germline J gene provides the missing end. The chain links TRBV3-1 (or the pseudogene TRBV3-2) to TRBJ2-3, with TRBD2 matching over 10 bases. Germline-derived CDR1 and CDR2 are LGHDT and YNNKEL (reference sequence). This CDR3 is 17 amino acids long. With 0 bases clipped from V and 5 bases from J, the junction kept 8 bases outside the gene matches. The CDR3 sequence: CASSQDQGVAGGDTQYF. The CDR3 bases that were read are TGTGCCAGCAGCCAAGACCAGGGAGTAGCGGGAGGAGATACG.

This clone was detected many times. The sequence runs out 3 residues before the end of the CDR3; the remainder is reconstructed from the germline J gene. The chain recombines TRBV28 with TRBJ1-6; D not certain. The CDR3 has 12 amino acids. Germline lookup yields CDR1 MDHEN and CDR2 SYDVKM. Here the CDR3 reads CATKRAGGSLHF. CDR3 DNA, as far as it was read: TGTGCCACCAAAAGGGCCGGAGGGTCC.

This clone was picked up many times. Read coverage stops 3 residues before the CDR3 terminus; the germline J gene supplies the remainder. This chain uses TRBV20-1 with TRBJ2-7, with TRBD1 matching over 8 bases. V trimming: 2 bases; J trimming: 3 bases; junction bases outside the gene matches: 12. Germline V gene sequence: CDR1 DFQATT, CDR2 SNEGSKA (reference sequence). The CDR3 covers 16 residues. CDR3 loop: CSARPPVGQGNYEQYF. CDR3 DNA, as far as it was read: TGCAGTGCTAGACCCCCTGTCGGACAGGGAAACTACGAG.

This clone was observed at least ten times. With the read ending 3 residues before the CDR3 end, the germline J gene is used to fill in that end. The rearrangement joins TRBV19 to TRBJ2-4, with 7 nucleotides matching TRBD1. The CDR3 runs to 12 residues. From germline, CDR1 is LNHDA and CDR2 SQIVND (reference sequence). V was pared by 8 bases and J by 7 bases, with 5 bases of the junction left unmatched. The sequenced part of the CDR3 DNA is TGTGCCAGTCGGCCCAGGGGGAACATT. It specifies CASRPRGNI. The complete CDR3 sequence is CASRPRGNIQYF. The entire variable domain, with the rest obtained from reference TRBV19 and TRBJ2-4, is as follows: DGGITQSPKYLFRKEGQNVTLSCEQNLNHDAMYWYRQDPGQGLRLIYYSQIVNDFQKGDIAEGYSVSREKKESFPLTVTSAQKNPTAFYLCASRPRGNIQYFGAGTRLSVL.

This clone was found many times. From the germline J gene comes the end of the CDR3, since the read stops 3 residues before it. This rearrangement joins TRBV28 to TRBJ2-2, with TRBD2 as a possible D gene (5 bases). CDR1 and CDR2 (germline): MDHEN, SYDVKM. The CDR3 loop spans 13 amino acids. Trimming shortened V by 7 bases and J by 4 bases, and 10 bases separated the two germline ends. Incomplete CDR3 DNA: TGTGCCAGCACCTCCGGGGTCACCGGGGAG. Protein: CASTSGVTGE. The CDR3 as a whole reads CASTSGVTGELFF.

At least ten counts were recorded for this clone. The missing CDR3 end, 3 residues past where the read stops, is filled in from the germline J gene. The chain has TRBV7-2 and TRBJ2-7; 7 nucleotides align to TRBD2. CDR1 is SGHTA and CDR2 is FQGNSA in the germline V gene. V was clipped by 5 bases and J by 2 bases; unmatched bases: 3. This CDR3 comprises 13 residues. This chain's CDR3 is CASSVRGTYEQYF. Incomplete CDR3 DNA: TGTGCCAGCAGCGTGCGGGGGACCTACGAG.

This clone was found many times. The read halts 3 residues ahead of the CDR3 end, with the missing end drawn from the germline J gene. This sequence joins TRBV20-1 and TRBJ2-1, with TRBD2 matching 9 bases. The germline V gene encodes CDR1 DFQATT and CDR2 SNEGSKA (reference sequence). Trimming removed 6 bases from V and 7 bases from J; junction bases left unmatched: 7. CDR3 size: 13 residues. The sequenced CDR3 bases are TGCAGTGCACCCTCTAGCGGGAAGAATGAG. It specifies CSAPSSGKNE. The full CDR3 sequence reads CSAPSSGKNEQFF.

In its sample, this clone was seen many times. The sequenced fragment ends 3 residues before the CDR3 boundary, so the rest is inferred from the germline J gene. The chain recombines TRBV20-1 with TRBJ2-3; 9 bases fit TRBD1. Germline CDR1 and CDR2: DFQATT and SNEGSKA (reference sequence). V was pared by 5 bases and J by 1 base, with 4 bases of the junction left unmatched. This CDR3 has 14 residues. CDR3 DNA, as far as it was read: TGCAGTGCTCCGACAGGGGGTGGCACAGATACG. Translated, it gives CSAPTGGGTDT. Given in full, the CDR3 is CSAPTGGGTDTQYF.